The rows below give T cell receptor beta chains drawn from one sample of a study of T cell responses to AZD1222 COVID-19 vaccine. Using immunoSEQ multiplex PCR, the repertoire was profiled, and TCRdb retains in-frame clones only, with some absent. The sample includes 15,000 or so clones, 80% seen only once; the top ten take approximately 15%. The sample here was peripheral blood, taken 28 days after the second AZD1222 dose. Source of these receptors: an adult who received the AZD1222 COVID-19 vaccine. Each CDR3 is given with its conserved first and last residue. A D gene is named only where the DNA matches it firmly. Expanded clones get a size class; other rows say once, few or many, or leave the size out.

CDR3aa,CDR3nt,v_gene,d_gene,j_gene,abundance
CASSFHREYNEQFF,TGCGCCAGCAGCTTTCACAGAGAATACAATGAGCAGTTCTTC,TRBV5-1,.,TRBJ2-1,few
CASSPLGDIQYF,TGTGCCAGCAGCCCCCTCGGGGACATTCAGTACTTC,TRBV7-9,.,TRBJ2-4,.
CASSRGQVGVDTQYF,TGTGCCAGTAGTAGAGGACAGGTGGGGGTTGATACGCAGTATTTT,TRBV19,TRBD1,TRBJ2-3,.
CASSPGVAYEQYF,TGTGCCAGCTCACCGGGGGTCGCCTACGAGCAGTACTTC,TRBV18,.,TRBJ2-7,.
CASSQRDSRREEQYF,TGTGCCAGCAGCCAACGGGACAGCCGCCGGGAGGAGCAGTACTTC,TRBV5-5,.,TRBJ2-7,.
CATSDQGSANTGELFF,TGTGCCACCAGTGATCAGGGCAGCGCGAACACCGGGGAGCTGTTTTTT,TRBV24-1,.,TRBJ2-2,.
CATQAGSNQETQYF,TGTGCCACCCAAGCGGGCAGTAATCAAGAGACCCAGTACTTC,TRBV10-3,.,TRBJ2-5,.
CASSPYSPGPEQETQYF,TGTGCCAGCAGCCCATACTCCCCGGGACCCGAACAAGAGACCCAGTACTTC,TRBV4-2,.,TRBJ2-5,.
CASSSAGQGFSPLHF,TGTGCCAGCAGCTCAGCGGGACAGGGGTTTTCACCCCTCCACTTT,TRBV9,TRBD1,TRBJ1-6,.
CASSLKWDSFSGANVLTF,TGTGCCAGCAGCCTAAAGTGGGACTCCTTCTCTGGGGCCAACGTCCTGACTTTC,TRBV27,.,TRBJ2-6,.
CAVAGTASTDTQYF,TGTGCCGTCGCGGGGACAGCTAGCACAGATACGCAGTATTTT,TRBV10-3,.,TRBJ2-3,.
CASSQVETSLAEQYF,TGTGCCAGCAGCCAAGTGGAGACTAGCTTAGCCGAGCAGTACTTC,TRBV3-1/TRBV3-2,TRBD2,TRBJ2-7,.
CASSGVGSPLHF,TGCGCCAGCAGTGGAGTTGGATCACCCCTCCACTTT,TRBV10-2,.,TRBJ1-6,.
CASSPSLGERLPLHF,TGCGCCAGCAGCCCATCCCTAGGGGAAAGACTACCCCTCCACTTT,TRBV4-1,.,TRBJ1-6,.
CSVEGVAGTDTQYF,TGCAGCGTTGAAGGAGTAGCGGGGACAGATACGCAGTATTTT,TRBV29-1,TRBD2,TRBJ2-3,.
CASSLALPGLAGGFF,TGTGCCAGCAGCTTAGCGCTTCCCGGACTAGCGGGGGGATTCTTC,TRBV7-9,TRBD2,TRBJ2-1,.
CASKGQFRVNLGGETGELFF,TGTGCCAGCAAAGGGCAGTTCCGGGTAAATCTCGGCGGGGAGACCGGGGAGCTGTTTTTT,TRBV27,.,TRBJ2-2,.
CASSWDVDTQYF,TGTGCCAGCAGCTGGGACGTAGATACGCAGTATTTT,TRBV5-4,.,TRBJ2-3,.
CASSLTDRATSTDTQYF,TGCGCCAGCAGCCTCACGGACAGGGCCACAAGCACAGATACGCAGTATTTT,TRBV4-3,TRBD1,TRBJ2-3,.
CASSLGPGRIYNEQFF,TGTGCCAGCAGCTTGGGGCCAGGTCGTATTTACAATGAGCAGTTCTTC,TRBV5-6,.,TRBJ2-1,.
CASSQEGGYGYTF,TGCGCCAGCAGCCAAGAGGGAGGCTATGGCTACACCTTC,TRBV4-3,.,TRBJ1-2,.
CASSPLGGGNYEQYF,TGTGCCAGCAGCCCCCTCGGGGGGGGAAACTACGAGCAGTACTTC,TRBV7-8,TRBD2,TRBJ2-7,.
CASSPPRGTGELFF,TGTGCCAGCTCACCACCGCGGGGCACCGGGGAGCTGTTTTTT,TRBV18,.,TRBJ2-2,once
CASSPQVAGGTEAFF,TGTGCCAGCAGCCCCCAGGTTGCTGGCGGGACTGAAGCTTTCTTT,TRBV3-1/TRBV3-2,.,TRBJ1-1,once
CASWDQGYEQYF,TGCGCCAGCTGGGACCAGGGGTACGAGCAGTACTTC,TRBV5-1,.,TRBJ2-7,.
CASSERAYEQYF,TGTGCCAGCAGTGAACGTGCCTACGAGCAGTACTTC,TRBV2,.,TRBJ2-7,.
CAIRAGISTGTEAFF,TGTGCCATCAGGGCCGGGATTTCAACTGGGACTGAAGCTTTCTTT,TRBV10-3,.,TRBJ1-1,.
CASSRWGAGTEAFF,TGCGCCAGCAGCCGCTGGGGGGCCGGTACTGAAGCTTTCTTT,TRBV4-3,.,TRBJ1-1,.
CATSDLVAVGDEQFF,TGTGCCACCAGTGACCTCGTTGCGGTTGGGGATGAGCAGTTCTTC,TRBV24-1,.,TRBJ2-1,.
CASSQDRSLLQPQHF,TGTGCCAGCAGCCAAGATCGGTCCTTGTTGCAGCCCCAGCATTTT,TRBV4-2,.,TRBJ1-5,.
CATSDWGQGDNEQFF,TGTGCCACCAGTGATTGGGGACAGGGGGACAATGAGCAGTTCTTC,TRBV24-1,TRBD1,TRBJ2-1,.
CASSPDRGELFF,TGTGCCAGTAGTCCCGACAGGGGGGAGCTGTTTTTT,TRBV19,.,TRBJ2-2,.
CASSLQGSNQPQHF,TGTGCCAGCAGCCTTCAGGGATCGAATCAGCCCCAGCATTTT,TRBV7-9,.,TRBJ1-5,.
CASSEYSGANVLTF,TGTGCCAGCAGTGAATACTCTGGGGCCAACGTCCTGACTTTC,TRBV6-1,.,TRBJ2-6,.
CASATGTLGFVNTEAFF,TGTGCTAGTGCCACCGGGACCTTGGGGTTTGTGAACACTGAAGCTTTCTTT,TRBV12-5,.,TRBJ1-1,.
CASSLYARPYEQYF,TGTGCCAGCAGCTTATACGCCAGACCCTACGAGCAGTACTTC,TRBV7-3,.,TRBJ2-7,.
CASSPRLGGNSPLHF,TGCGCCAGCAGCCCCCGATTAGGCGGTAATTCACCCCTCCACTTT,TRBV4-3,.,TRBJ1-6,.
CASSPRRGTSSYNEQFF,TGTGCCAGCAGCCCTCGCCGGGGCACTAGCTCCTACAATGAGCAGTTCTTC,TRBV7-9,.,TRBJ2-1,few
CASSVNTDTQYF,TGTGCCAGCAGTGTAAACACAGATACGCAGTATTTT,TRBV25-1,.,TRBJ2-3,.
CASSFSGQGVSSTDTQYF,TGTGCCAGCAGCTTCTCTGGACAGGGCGTATCTAGCACAGATACGCAGTATTTT,TRBV7-2,TRBD1,TRBJ2-3,.
CASSQEEAYEQYF,TGCGCCAGCAGCCAGGAGGAGGCCTACGAGCAGTACTTC,TRBV4-1,.,TRBJ2-7,.
CASSSGTGAVTQYF,TGTGCCAGCAGCTCCGGGACAGGGGCCGTTACGCAGTATTTT,TRBV5-8,TRBD1,TRBJ2-3,.
CASSTGTGMPQYF,TGTGCCAGCAGTACCGGGACAGGGATGCCGCAGTACTTC,TRBV5-4,TRBD1,TRBJ2-7,once
CASSLDSTYEQYF,TGTGCCAGCAGCTTAGACAGTACCTACGAGCAGTACTTC,TRBV7-2,.,TRBJ2-7,once
CASSLGAAGTEAFF,TGCGCCAGCAGCTTAGGGGCCGCGGGGACTGAAGCTTTCTTT,TRBV5-1,.,TRBJ1-1,few
CASSPRAGSSTDTQYF,TGTGCCAGCTCACCACGGGCAGGGAGTAGCACAGATACGCAGTATTTT,TRBV18,.,TRBJ2-3,.
CAWSAGRITGELFF,TGTGCCTGGAGTGCAGGGAGAATTACCGGGGAGCTGTTTTTT,TRBV30,.,TRBJ2-2,.
CASSRTGPNFEQYF,TGTGCCAGCAGTCGGACAGGACCAAACTTCGAGCAGTACTTC,TRBV6-2/TRBV6-3,TRBD1,TRBJ2-7,.
CASSPGQNNEQFF,TGTGCCAGTAGCCCGGGACAGAACAATGAGCAGTTCTTC,TRBV19,TRBD1,TRBJ2-1,few
CASGTPGDNEQFF,TGCGCCAGTGGGACTCCCGGGGATAATGAGCAGTTCTTC,TRBV23-1,.,TRBJ2-1,.
CSVRAGYGYTF,TGCAGCGTTAGGGCAGGGTACGGCTACACCTTC,TRBV29-1,.,TRBJ1-2,.
CSATEFDGYTF,TGCAGTGCTACAGAATTTGACGGCTACACCTTC,TRBV20-1,.,TRBJ1-2,.
CASSQDLGTGVNYGYTF,TGCGCCAGCAGCCAAGATCTTGGGACGGGGGTCAACTATGGCTACACCTTC,TRBV4-3,.,TRBJ1-2,.
CASSPWGRGNTDTQYF,TGTGCCAGCAGCCCGTGGGGGCGGGGAAACACAGATACGCAGTATTTT,TRBV7-2,.,TRBJ2-3,.
CSGSGSTGELFF,TGCAGCGGATCAGGTTCCACCGGGGAGCTGTTTTTT,TRBV29-1,.,TRBJ2-2,.